This T cell receptor beta chain was obtained from a study of T cell responses to AZD1222 COVID-19 vaccine. Overall study context: Whether given at about 4 or about 12 weeks, second doses were pooled. Study-level points and caveats: Samples come after the peak T cell response, not at day 14. At 160-218 and 743-854, vaccine-associated CD4 TCRs were dominant, and they spanned spike. Once two AZD1222 doses were given, Spike-specific TCR breadth and depth went up.

Profiled with immunoSEQ multiplex PCR; TCRdb holds only in-frame clones, not every one. This repertoire shows 95,000 to 150,000 clones, 88% found once; its top ten account for 4% to 4.5%. Regarding this clone: The antigen remains undetermined.

Germline V gene data show CDR1 as LGHNA and CDR2 as YSLEER. V gave up 0 bases and J gave up 7 bases; unmatched junction bases: 6. The CDR3 consists of 14 residues. The material sequenced was peripheral blood, taken on day 0 of AZD1222 vaccination. V is TRBV4-3 and J is TRBJ2-7; TRBD1 aligns across 7 bases. The clonotype originates from an adult in good health. CDR3 sequence (DNA): TGCGCCAGCAGCCAAGATTACAGGGGAAGAGAGCAGTACTTC. It encodes CASSQDYRGREQYF.